The 20 T cell receptor beta chains listed next were all sequenced from one sample in a study of shared clonotypes between healthy human individuals. Clones were read by immunoSEQ multiplex PCR, and TCRdb kept only the in-frame ones, dropping some. The table includes more than 900,000 clones, around 78% detected once. The sample comprised memory CD4+ T cells from PBMCs. Subset here: CD45RA-negative fraction. The source is a man aged 18 to 30 in good health. Some clones in this sample may be carry-over from other donors' samples.

This chain joins TRBV2 and TRBJ2-7; the D is unclear. In germline, CDR1 is SNHLY, CDR2 FYNNEI. This CDR3 has 14 residues. V was clipped by 3 bases and J by 4 bases, with 13 bases between them. This chain's CDR3 is CASSEQVVAYEQYF. The CDR3 bases are TGTGCCAGCAGTGAGCAGGTTGTGGCTTACGAGCAGTACTTC.

The chain combines TRBV4-2 with TRBJ2-7; 7 bases are a match to TRBD2. The germline gives CDR1 LGHNA, CDR2 YNFKEQ. CDR3 length equals 14 residues. With V trimmed by 4 bases and J by 4 bases, 7 bases remained unmatched. CDR3 sequence: CASSLRGGSYEQYF. CDR3 DNA: TGTGCCAGCAGCCTACGCGGCGGGAGTTACGAGCAGTACTTC.

The chain couples TRBV5-1 to TRBJ2-1; the D gene is possibly TRBD2 (5 bases). There are 16 residues in the CDR3. The V end was cut by 0 bases, the J end by 8 bases, with 18 bases between. Germline CDR1 reads SGHRS; CDR2 reads YFSETQ. CDR3 region: CASSLAGGTLRDEQFF. For the CDR3, the DNA is TGCGCCAGCAGCTTGGCCGGAGGAACCCTTAGAGATGAGCAGTTCTTC.

The chain couples TRBV2 to TRBJ2-7; TRBD1 agrees at 7 bases. After removal of 6 bases from V and 4 bases from J, the junction contained 9 bases not matched to a gene. Germline CDR1 reads SNHLY; CDR2 reads FYNNEI. This CDR3 is built from 14 residues. Here the CDR3 reads CASRIDRAVYEQYF. The CDR3 nucleotides read TGTGCCAGCAGGATAGACAGGGCCGTATACGAGCAGTACTTC. The full variable domain, rest sourced from reference TRBV2 and TRBJ2-7, is EPEVTQTPSHQVTQMGQEVILRCVPISNHLYFYWYRQILGQKVEFLVSFYNNEISEKSEIFDDQFSVERPDGSNFTLKIRSTKLEDSAMYFCASRIDRAVYEQYFGPGTRLTVT.

The chain is built from TRBV23-1 and TRBJ2-2; D ambiguous. TRBV23-1 is marked as an open reading frame, function uncertain. The CDR3 is 13 residues long. Deletions cut 4 bases from V and 4 bases from J, with 7 bases between. CDR3 sequence reads: CASSLTITGELFF. The DNA of the CDR3 is TGCGCCAGCAGTCTGACAATCACCGGGGAGCTGTTTTTT.

The V gene is TRBV5-1, the J gene TRBJ2-1, with 15 nucleotides matching TRBD2. Germline CDR1 is SGHRS and CDR2 is YFSETQ. Trimming removed 4 bases from V and 6 bases from J; junction bases left unmatched: 11. CDR3 length equals 18 residues. The CDR3 protein is CASSPGTSGRRGSNEQFF. The CDR3 DNA reads TGCGCCAGCAGCCCCGGGACTAGCGGGAGGCGGGGGAGCAATGAGCAGTTCTTC. Looking up the rest from reference TRBV5-1 and TRBJ2-1 gives the full variable domain: KAGVTQTPRYLIKTRGQQVTLSCSPISGHRSVSWYQQTPGQGLQFLFEYFSETQRNKGNFPGRFSGRQFSNSRSEMNVSTLELGDSALYLCASSPGTSGRRGSNEQFFGPGTRLTVL.

This clone turned up a few times. V is TRBV27 and J is TRBJ2-7; D uncertain. The V and J ends lost 3 bases and 2 bases respectively, with 11 bases between them. The germline gives CDR1 MNHEY, CDR2 SMNVEV (reference sequence). The CDR3 is made up of 14 amino acids. In nucleotides, the CDR3 is TGTGCCAGCAGTTTGTCTCCAGTTACCTACGAGCAGTACTTC. Amino acid sequence: CASSLSPVTYEQYF.

V is TRBV19 and J is TRBJ2-7; a possible D gene is TRBD2 (6 bases). V lost 5 bases, J lost 1 base, and 18 bases lay in between. Germline-derived CDR1 and CDR2 are LNHDA and SQIVND (reference sequence). The CDR3 spans 16 residues. The CDR3 protein is CASSPRAGIKSYEQYF. The DNA for the CDR3 is TGTGCCAGTAGTCCCCGCGCGGGAATAAAATCCTACGAGCAGTACTTC.

The V call is TRBV5-1, the J call TRBJ2-6; 8 bases map to TRBD1. Germline CDR1 and CDR2: SGHRS and YFSETQ. The CDR3 sequence is 19 residues long. V lost 2 bases and J lost 0; bases outside the gene matches: 10. This chain's CDR3 is CASSFSLTGASSGANVLTF. CDR3 in DNA: TGCGCCAGCAGCTTTTCATTGACAGGGGCCAGCTCTGGGGCCAACGTCCTGACTTTC.

This chain uses TRBV6-6 with TRBJ1-5; tentatively, D is TRBD1 (5 bases). The germline gives CDR1 MNHNY, CDR2 SVGAGI (reference sequence). Trimming removed 2 bases at V and 0 bases at J, with 8 bases between. CDR3 length: 15 amino acids. CDR3 residues: CASSYGGGSNQPQHF. DNA for the CDR3: TGTGCCAGCAGTTACGGGGGGGGTAGCAATCAGCCCCAGCATTTT.

About this clone itself: A much more abundant neighbour one base away suggests this may be a read error. This rearrangement joins TRBV2 to TRBJ1-5, with no clear D. V was clipped by 5 bases and J by 3 bases, with 14 bases between them. CDR1 is SNHLY, CDR2 FYNNEI, per germline. The CDR3 consists of 15 residues. The CDR3 sequence is CASSNFGRINQPQHF. CDR3 nucleotide sequence: TGTGCCAGCAGTAATTTTGGGCGGATCAATCAGCCCCAGCATTTT.

This chain joins TRBV7-2 and TRBJ2-4; D gene unclear. CDR1 and CDR2 from the germline V gene are SGHTA and FQGNSA. The CDR3 spans 11 residues. The ends were cut back, 2 bases at V and 7 bases at J, with 3 bases in the middle. This CDR3 reads CASSLMNIQYF. The CDR3 nucleotides read TGTGCCAGCAGCTTAATGAACATTCAGTACTTC.

The chain links TRBV4-3 to TRBJ1-4; tentatively, D is TRBD1 (5 bases). Between the trimmed V and J ends, which lost 3 bases and 8 bases, there was a span of 16 bases. The germline gives CDR1 LGHNA, CDR2 YSLEER. The CDR3 has 15 residues. The CDR3 protein is CASSQKPGLYEKLFF. The CDR3 nucleotides read TGCGCCAGCAGCCAGAAACCGGGACTCTACGAAAAACTGTTTTTT.

This rearrangement joins TRBV11-3 to TRBJ2-7; 8 bases map to TRBD1. CDR3 size: 13 residues. Looked up from germline, CDR1 is SGHNT and CDR2 is YENEEA. V lost 3 bases and J lost 6; bases outside the gene matches: 4. The CDR3: CASSFQGAREQYF. The CDR3 DNA reads as TGTGCCAGCAGCTTCCAGGGGGCGCGCGAGCAGTACTTC. The full variable domain, completed using reference TRBV11-3 and TRBJ2-7, is EAGVVQSPRYKIIEKKQPVAFWCNPISGHNTLYWYLQNLGQGPELLIRYENEEAVDDSQLPKDRFSAERLKGVDSTLKIQPAELGDSAVYLCASSFQGAREQYFGPGTRLTVT.

This chain links TRBV7-4 with TRBJ2-7; D gene uncertain. CDR1 is SGHVT, CDR2 SQSDAQ, per germline. The CDR3 totals 15 residues. The germline V and J ends were trimmed by 1 base and 3 bases, with 13 bases remaining between them. CDR3 in DNA: TGTGCCAGCAGCTTAGATTGTCTAGTTGGCTACGAGCAGTACTTC. It specifies CASSLDCLVGYEQYF.

In this sample, this clone turned up once. This rearrangement joins TRBV18 to TRBJ2-5; D might be TRBD1 or TRBD2, each matching 5 bases. The CDR3 is 17 residues long. CDR1 and CDR2 from the germline V gene are KGHSH and LQKENI. V lost 3 bases and J 5 bases, leaving 22 bases between the germline ends. CDR3 DNA sequence: TGTGCCAGCTCACCGGCGGAAAGGGGAGCCGGTCAGGAGACCCAGTACTTC. This translates into CASSPAERGAGQETQYF.

A few counts support this clone. V and J are TRBV2 and TRBJ1-5; D is unclear. The ends were cut back, 3 bases at V and 4 bases at J, with 10 bases in the middle. The CDR3 covers 14 residues. Germline V gene sequence: CDR1 SNHLY, CDR2 FYNNEI. CDR3 sequence: CASSEARPNQPQHF. For the CDR3, the DNA is TGTGCCAGCAGTGAGGCCAGGCCTAATCAGCCCCAGCATTTT.

V usage is TRBV11-2 and J usage is TRBJ1-1; tentative D call: TRBD1 (6 bases). In germline, CDR1 is SGHAT, CDR2 FQNNGV. Trimming shortened V by 1 base and J by 3 bases, and 12 bases separated the two germline ends. This CDR3 is built from 15 residues. CDR3 in amino acids: CASSLGRGTHTEAFF. The CDR3 DNA sequence: TGTGCCAGCAGCTTAGGTAGGGGGACCCACACTGAAGCTTTCTTT.

J is TRBJ2-7 and V is TRBV4-1; 7 bases align to TRBD1. The CDR3 contains 15 residues. After removal of 4 bases from V and 2 bases from J, the junction contained 8 bases not matched to a gene. The V gene's germline CDR1 is MGHRA and CDR2 YSYEKL. CDR3 bases: TGCGCCAGCAGCCTCGGAATGACAGGGCCCTACGAGCAGTACTTC. Translating it yields CASSLGMTGPYEQYF.

V usage is TRBV19 and J usage is TRBJ2-1; 11 nucleotides align to TRBD1. Per the germline V gene, CDR1 is LNHDA and CDR2 is SQIVND (reference sequence). The CDR3 is made up of 16 amino acids. The V and J ends lost 3 bases and 5 bases, in that order; junction bases with no gene match: 6. The CDR3, as DNA: TGTGCCAGTAGTATTTCGGGACAGGGGGTCCACAATGAGCAGTTCTTC. The encoded protein is CASSISGQGVHNEQFF.